The rows below give T cell receptor beta chains drawn from one sample of a study of cytomegalovirus exposure and HLA in healthy donors. The repertoire was sequenced with immunoSEQ multiplex PCR; TCRdb's copy has only in-frame clones and lacks some. This table has about 98,000 clones, 55% to 80% appearing once. Source material: PBMCs. Receptors originate from a female donor in good health and CMV-seronegative. Each CDR3 is given with its conserved first and last residue. A D gene is named only where the DNA matches it firmly. Clone size is stated in some rows and not others, as once, few, many or a class when expanded.

V	J	size	length	D	CDR3	DNA
TRBV11-2	TRBJ2-7	NA	13	NA	CASSLALGWEQYF	TGTGCCAGCAGCCTCGCACTCGGTTGGGAGCAGTACTTC
TRBV11-2	TRBJ1-1	NA	17	TRBD1	CASSSPGQYYMNTEAFF	TGTGCCAGCAGCTCGCCGGGACAGTACTACATGAACACTGAAGCTTTCTTT
TRBV11-2	TRBJ2-5	NA	14	NA	CASSLGSSAETQYF	TGTGCCAGCAGCTTAGGCTCTAGCGCAGAGACCCAGTACTTC
TRBV28	TRBJ1-5	NA	12	NA	CASSFGIQPQHF	TGTGCCAGCAGTTTCGGGATTCAGCCCCAGCATTTT
TRBV4-3	TRBJ1-1	NA	15	NA	CASSQDRGGWTEAFF	TGCGCCAGCAGCCAAGATAGGGGGGGATGGACTGAAGCTTTCTTT
TRBV9	TRBJ1-4	NA	13	NA	CASSVGSGEKLFF	TGTGCCAGCAGCGTGGGCAGCGGGGAAAAACTGTTTTTT
TRBV5-4	TRBJ1-2	NA	15	NA	CASAPGPDANYGYTF	TGTGCCAGCGCCCCAGGCCCAGACGCTAACTATGGCTACACCTTC
TRBV30	TRBJ2-3	NA	14	NA	CAWSQLPRGDTQYF	TGTGCCTGGAGTCAGCTGCCCCGGGGGGATACGCAGTATTTT
TRBV7-9	TRBJ2-7	NA	11	NA	CASSLSYEQYF	TGTGCCAGCAGCCTGAGTTACGAGCAGTACTTC
TRBV5-1	TRBJ2-1	NA	13	TRBD1	CASSLRTGNEQFF	TGCGCCAGCAGCTTAAGGACAGGCAATGAGCAGTTCTTC
TRBV30	TRBJ1-4	medium-sized	15	NA	CAWSVRQGTNEKLFF	TGTGCCTGGAGTGTACGCCAGGGCACTAATGAAAAACTGTTTTTT
TRBV29-1	TRBJ2-3	NA	17	NA	CSVKGRGAARSTDTQYF	TGCAGCGTTAAGGGACGGGGGGCCGCACGGTCCACAGATACGCAGTATTTT
TRBV10-3	TRBJ1-1	NA	13	NA	CAISGGGVTEAFF	TGTGCCATCAGTGGTGGAGGGGTCACTGAAGCTTTCTTT
TRBV5-6	TRBJ1-1	few	14	NA	CASTPTSGKTEAFF	TGTGCCAGCACCCCGACGTCCGGGAAAACTGAAGCTTTCTTT
TRBV7-9	TRBJ2-2	few	15	TRBD1	CSSSSGQGETGELFF	TGTTCCAGCAGCTCCGGACAGGGAGAGACCGGGGAGCTGTTTTTT
TRBV19	TRBJ2-3	few	16	TRBD2	CASSPLAGGRTDTQYF	TGTGCCAGTAGTCCATTAGCGGGAGGTCGCACAGATACGCAGTATTTT
TRBV2	TRBJ2-1	NA	15	NA	CASSIPGHYLDEQFF	TGTGCCAGCAGTATACCGGGACACTATCTCGATGAGCAGTTCTTC
TRBV11-2	TRBJ1-1	NA	16	NA	CASSLGRRELRAEAFF	TGTGCCAGCAGCTTAGGGCGGAGGGAGTTGAGGGCTGAAGCTTTCTTT
TRBV6-5	TRBJ2-2	NA	15	TRBD2	CASSPGLAGIGELFF	TGTGCCAGCAGTCCCGGACTAGCGGGGATCGGGGAGCTGTTTTTT
TRBV5-4	TRBJ2-3	NA	12	NA	CASSSGLDTQYF	TGTGCCAGCAGCTCAGGGTTAGATACGCAGTATTTT
TRBV5-6	TRBJ1-1	NA	14	NA	CASSLGTGSTEAFF	TGTGCCAGCAGCTTGGGTACAGGGTCTACTGAAGCTTTCTTT
TRBV7-9	TRBJ1-1	NA	10	NA	CASSSGEAFF	TGTGCCAGCAGCTCGGGTGAAGCTTTCTTT
TRBV11-2	TRBJ2-7	NA	13	NA	CASSLNRVHEQYF	TGTGCCAGCAGCTTAAACAGGGTCCACGAGCAGTACTTC
TRBV23-1	TRBJ1-1	once	16	NA	CASYGSRVYRSTEAFF	TGCGCCAGCTACGGGAGCAGGGTATATCGAAGCACTGAAGCTTTCTTT
TRBV29-1	TRBJ1-5	NA	14	NA	CSVAGRGVDQPQHF	TGCAGCGTTGCCGGTCGGGGGGTAGATCAGCCCCAGCATTTT
TRBV11-2	TRBJ1-1	many	17	TRBD1	CASSLGRGRFMNTEAFF	TGTGCCAGCAGCTTAGGTAGGGGGCGCTTTATGAACACTGAAGCTTTCTTT
TRBV6-5	TRBJ2-2	few	14	TRBD1	CASSEQGSTGELFF	TGTGCCAGCAGTGAACAGGGGAGCACCGGGGAGCTGTTTTTT